One and the same sample provided the 6 T cell receptor beta chains below, sequenced in a study of shared clonotypes between healthy human individuals. The method was immunoSEQ multiplex PCR; TCRdb's version includes in-frame clones alone and lacks a portion of them. This table holds some 2,400,000 clones, 95% found once. Material: naive CD4+ T cells sorted from blood. The subset is: CD45RA+ positively selected. Source of these receptors: a man aged 18 to 29 in good health.

This clone was picked up one time. This sequence joins TRBV10-3 and TRBJ2-3; D uncertain. The CDR3 is made up of 15 amino acids. Trimming left V 3 bases short and J 0 bases short, with 10 bases between. CDR1 and CDR2 (germline): ENHRY, SYGVKD. CDR3 protein: CAISDSMSSTDTQYF. The CDR3 DNA sequence: TGTGCCATCAGTGACTCGATGTCTAGCACAGATACGCAGTATTTT.

The chain uses TRBV11-2 and TRBJ2-5; no clear D gene. The ends were cut back, 1 base at V and 0 bases at J, with 9 bases in the middle. Looked up from germline, CDR1 is SGHAT and CDR2 is FQNNGV. The CDR3 has 15 residues. CDR3 sequence reads: CASSLGVGYQETQYF. The CDR3 nucleotides read TGTGCCAGCAGCTTAGGAGTTGGGTACCAAGAGACCCAGTACTTC.

The sample holds a few counts of this clone. The same CDR3 is also encoded by other DNA sequences in this sample. V usage is TRBV9 and J usage is TRBJ1-1; D is ambiguous. The CDR3 is 14 amino acids. Germline lookup yields CDR1 SGDLS and CDR2 YYNGEE. Trimming stripped 2 bases from V and 3 bases from J, with 11 bases between. CDR3 loop: CASSVAGRDTEAFF. The CDR3 DNA sequence: TGTGCCAGCAGCGTCGCCGGTCGGGACACTGAAGCTTTCTTT.

The chain has TRBV6-1 and TRBJ2-7; D is uncertain. The length of the CDR3 is 13 residues. Germline values: CDR1 MNHNS, CDR2 SASEGT. V was pared by 3 bases and J by 6 bases, with 12 bases between. In DNA form, the CDR3 reads TGTGCCAGCAGTGAGGTGGAAGGGATCGAGCAGTACTTC. This encodes CASSEVEGIEQYF.

Here the CDR3 reads CATIDRFPYNEQFF. The CDR3 DNA follows: TGTGCCACCATAGACAGATTCCCCTACAATGAGCAGTTCTTC. The V gene is TRBV25-1, the J gene TRBJ2-1, with D perhaps TRBD1 (5 bases). From germline, CDR1 is MGHDK and CDR2 SYGVNS. The CDR3 has 14 amino acids. V gave up 10 bases and J gave up 2 bases, with 15 bases separating them.

The sample holds one count of this clone. The gene calls are TRBV7-9 and TRBJ2-3; TRBD2 agrees at 12 bases. Trimming took 5 bases from V and 4 from J; bases not matched to a gene: 4. The CDR3 length is 15 residues. Germline assignment: CDR1 SEHNR and CDR2 FQNEAQ (reference sequence). The CDR3 protein is CASSRGTSGPDTQYF. CDR3 bases: TGTGCCAGCAGCCGGGGGACTAGCGGGCCAGATACGCAGTATTTT.